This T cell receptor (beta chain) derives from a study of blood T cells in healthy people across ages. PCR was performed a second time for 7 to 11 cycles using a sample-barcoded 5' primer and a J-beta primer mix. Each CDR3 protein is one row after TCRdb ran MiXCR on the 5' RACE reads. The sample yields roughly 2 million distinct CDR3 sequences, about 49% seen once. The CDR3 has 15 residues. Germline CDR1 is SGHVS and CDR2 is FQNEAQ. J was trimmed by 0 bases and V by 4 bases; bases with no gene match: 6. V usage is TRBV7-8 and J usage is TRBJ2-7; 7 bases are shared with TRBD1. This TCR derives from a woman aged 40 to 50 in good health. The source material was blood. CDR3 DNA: TGTGCCAGCAGCTCCGACAGGGACAACTCCTACGAGCAGTACTTC. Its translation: CASSSDRDNSYEQYF.